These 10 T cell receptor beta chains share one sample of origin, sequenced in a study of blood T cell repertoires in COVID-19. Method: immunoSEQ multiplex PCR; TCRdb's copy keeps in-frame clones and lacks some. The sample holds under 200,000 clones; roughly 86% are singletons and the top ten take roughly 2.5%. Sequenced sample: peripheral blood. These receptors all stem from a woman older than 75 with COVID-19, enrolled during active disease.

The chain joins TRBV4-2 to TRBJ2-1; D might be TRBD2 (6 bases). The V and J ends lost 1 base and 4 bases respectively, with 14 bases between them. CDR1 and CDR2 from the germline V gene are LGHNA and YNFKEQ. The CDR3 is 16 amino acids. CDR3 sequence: CASSQAGAGRYNEQFF. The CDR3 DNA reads TGTGCCAGCAGCCAAGCTGGGGCGGGGCGGTACAATGAGCAGTTCTTC.

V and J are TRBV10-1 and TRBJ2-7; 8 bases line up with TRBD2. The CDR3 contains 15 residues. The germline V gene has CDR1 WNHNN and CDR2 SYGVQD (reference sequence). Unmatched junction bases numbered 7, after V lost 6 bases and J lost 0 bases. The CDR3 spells CASRTRLASSYEQYF. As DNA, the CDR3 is TGCGCCAGCAGGACTCGACTAGCGAGCTCCTACGAGCAGTACTTC.

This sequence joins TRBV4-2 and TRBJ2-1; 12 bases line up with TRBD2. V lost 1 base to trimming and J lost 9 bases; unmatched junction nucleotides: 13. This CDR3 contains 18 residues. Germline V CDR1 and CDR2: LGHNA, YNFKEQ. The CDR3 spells CASSQVASGGASQGEQFF. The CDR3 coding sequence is TGTGCCAGCAGCCAAGTCGCTAGCGGGGGGGCCAGTCAGGGTGAGCAGTTCTTC.

CDR3 sequence: CASTSPRDTDTQYF. CDR3 coding DNA: TGTGCCAGCACCTCACCTAGAGACACAGATACGCAGTATTTT. The chain joins TRBV28 to TRBJ2-3; D gene uncertain. In germline, CDR1 is MDHEN, CDR2 SYDVKM. With 7 bases removed from V and 2 bases from J, the gap between germline ends came to 13 bases. The CDR3 length is 14 residues.

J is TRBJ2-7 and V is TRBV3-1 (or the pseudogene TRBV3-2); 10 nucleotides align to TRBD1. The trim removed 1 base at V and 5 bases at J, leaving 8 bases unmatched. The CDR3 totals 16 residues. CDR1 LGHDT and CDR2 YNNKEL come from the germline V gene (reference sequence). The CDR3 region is CASSQVPGQGSDEQYF. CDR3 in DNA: TGTGCCAGCAGCCAAGTACCGGGACAGGGGAGCGACGAGCAGTACTTC.

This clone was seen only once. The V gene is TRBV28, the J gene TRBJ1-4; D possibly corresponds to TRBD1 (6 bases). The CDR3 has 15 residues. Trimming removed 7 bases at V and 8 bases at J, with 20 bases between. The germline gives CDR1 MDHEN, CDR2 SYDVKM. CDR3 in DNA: TGTGCCAGCACCGAGTCCACGGGGGGCGAGGAAAAACTGTTTTTT. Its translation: CASTESTGGEEKLFF.

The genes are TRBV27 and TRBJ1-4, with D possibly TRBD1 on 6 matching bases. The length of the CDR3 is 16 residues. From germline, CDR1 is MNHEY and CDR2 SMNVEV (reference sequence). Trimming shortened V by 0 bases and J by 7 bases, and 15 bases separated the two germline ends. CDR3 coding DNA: TGTGCCAGCAGTTTATCGAATTGGGGGGGCGGTGAAAAACTGTTTTTT. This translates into CASSLSNWGGGEKLFF.

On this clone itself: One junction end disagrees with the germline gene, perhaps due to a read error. CDR3 nucleotide sequence: TGTGCCAGCCGCTTGTTAGGGGCAGACGAGCAGTACTTC. The encoded protein is CASRLLGADEQYF. This chain joins TRBV7-9 and TRBJ2-7, with D tentatively TRBD1 (5 bases). CDR3 length equals 13 residues. Germline V gene lookup returns CDR1 SEHNR and CDR2 FQNEAQ (reference sequence).

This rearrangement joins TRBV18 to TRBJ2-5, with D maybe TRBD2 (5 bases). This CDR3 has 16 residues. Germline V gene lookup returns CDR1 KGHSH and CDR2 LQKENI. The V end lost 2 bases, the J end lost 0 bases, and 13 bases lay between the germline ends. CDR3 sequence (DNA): TGTGCCAGCTCACCAATTTTTTCAGCGGACCAAGAGACCCAGTACTTC. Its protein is CASSPIFSADQETQYF.

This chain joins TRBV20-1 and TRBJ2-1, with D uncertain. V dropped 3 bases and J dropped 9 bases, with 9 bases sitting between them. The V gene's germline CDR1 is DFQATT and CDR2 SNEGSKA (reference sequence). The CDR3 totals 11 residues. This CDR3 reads CSASVRGEQFF. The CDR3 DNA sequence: TGCAGTGCTAGCGTTAGAGGTGAGCAGTTCTTC.